This TCR beta chain was obtained from a study of T cell changes during pregnancy in multiple sclerosis. The count of this clone is one. This CDR3 spans 13 amino acids. The germline gives CDR1 SGHRS, CDR2 YFSETQ. V was shortened by 0 bases and J by 7 bases, with 10 bases between the two germline ends. Generated by immunoSEQ multiplex PCR, the TCRdb table keeps only in-frame clones and is missing some. This sample has approximately 110,000 clones, with roughly 90% found just once. The sequence came from a female donor with multiple sclerosis, enrolled in a pregnancy study. The sample here was peripheral blood, taken after pregnancy. V gene TRBV5-1 combines with J gene TRBJ1-2, with D unresolved. Here the CDR3 DNA reads TGCGCCAGCAGCTTGGCCGAAGTCGGTGGCTACACCTTC. It specifies CASSLAEVGGYTF.